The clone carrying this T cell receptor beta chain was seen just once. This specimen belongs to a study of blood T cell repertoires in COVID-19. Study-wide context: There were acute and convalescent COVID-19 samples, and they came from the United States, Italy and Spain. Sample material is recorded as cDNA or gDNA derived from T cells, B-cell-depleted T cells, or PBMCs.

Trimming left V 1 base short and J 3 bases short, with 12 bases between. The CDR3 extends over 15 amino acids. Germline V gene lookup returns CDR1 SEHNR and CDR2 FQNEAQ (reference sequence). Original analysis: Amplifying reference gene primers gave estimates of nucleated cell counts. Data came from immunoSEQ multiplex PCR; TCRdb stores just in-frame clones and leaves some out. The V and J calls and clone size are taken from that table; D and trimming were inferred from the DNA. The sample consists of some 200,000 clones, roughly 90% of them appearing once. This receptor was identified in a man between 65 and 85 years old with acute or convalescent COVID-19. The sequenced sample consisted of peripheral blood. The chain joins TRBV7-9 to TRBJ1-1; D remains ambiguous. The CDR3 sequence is CASSLGKGGHTEAFF. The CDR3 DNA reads TGTGCCAGCAGCTTAGGAAAAGGAGGGCACACTGAAGCTTTCTTT. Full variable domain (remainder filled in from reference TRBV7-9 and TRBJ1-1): DTGVSQNPRHKITKRGQNVTFRCDPISEHNRLYWYRQTLGQGPEFLTYFQNEAQLEKSRLLSDRFSAERPKGSFSTLEIQRTEQGDSAMYLCASSLGKGGHTEAFFGQGTRLTVV.